These T cell receptor beta chains were read from a single sample in a study of OX40 agonist ivuxolimab in advanced cancers. Clones were read by immunoSEQ multiplex PCR, and TCRdb kept only the in-frame ones, dropping some. The sample includes about 85,000 clones, roughly 85% seen only once; the top ten take 2%. The material sequenced was CD4+ or CD8+ T cells sorted from blood, taken in a trial of the OX40 agonist ivuxolimab. These receptors were taken from an adult with an advanced solid tumor such as melanoma, head and neck, liver or kidney cancer. CDR3s include the opening cysteine and the closing phenylalanine or tryptophan. Each record gives: clone size, V gene, J gene, D gene, CDR3 protein. A D gene is named only where the DNA matches it firmly. Part of the rows lack a size; the others show once, few, many or a class for expanded clones.

-,TRBV2,TRBJ1-6,-,CASSPLYSVGPQGGSPLHF
-,TRBV5-4,TRBJ1-1,-,CASSFPRVGNTEAFF
-,TRBV13,TRBJ2-6,TRBD1,CASSLRQGASGANVLTF
few,TRBV7-3,TRBJ1-6,-,CASSPGPNSPLHF
-,TRBV5-1,TRBJ1-4,-,CASSFASPGRDEKLFF
-,TRBV11-2,TRBJ1-6,-,CASSSNPTGRVSPLHF
-,TRBV7-3,TRBJ2-3,-,CASSSNGIGDTQYF
-,TRBV5-1,TRBJ2-5,-,CASSLGLDNDFETQYF
-,TRBV28,TRBJ2-5,-,CASSLPLLGETQYF
-,TRBV19,TRBJ1-6,TRBD1,CASSLTGVNSPLHF
-,TRBV29-1,TRBJ2-5,TRBD1,CSVEYPGTGNQYF
-,TRBV4-2,TRBJ2-3,-,CASSQGLRHISGTDTQYF
-,TRBV4-3,TRBJ2-1,-,CASSQEGGPAPRGQFF
-,TRBV6-1,TRBJ1-2,-,CAISQQTAYGYTF
-,TRBV5-1,TRBJ2-3,TRBD1,CASSSDRGQTDTQYF
-,TRBV10-3,TRBJ2-4,-,CAIAPDRDKNIQYF
once,TRBV19,TRBJ2-1,TRBD1,CASRTGQGPLYNEQFF
-,TRBV13,TRBJ2-7,TRBD2,CASSLVAGTRRYEQYF
-,TRBV5-4,TRBJ2-7,-,CASSSPGTYEQYF
-,TRBV7-9,TRBJ1-5,-,CASSLFDQPQHF
few,TRBV7-6,TRBJ2-4,TRBD2,CASSPSSGAKNIQYF
few,TRBV2,TRBJ1-2,-,CASSFWMDGYTF
-,TRBV28,TRBJ1-2,-,CASSRTGYINYGYTF
few,TRBV14,TRBJ1-6,-,CASSLVGQGYESPLHF
-,TRBV28,TRBJ1-1,-,CASRPQGGNTEAFF
-,TRBV6-6,TRBJ1-6,-,CASRSDRSPLHF
-,TRBV7-9,TRBJ1-2,-,CASSLNHIGDRKNYGYTF
few,TRBV27,TRBJ1-1,TRBD1,CASSLMTGEMNTEAFF
-,TRBV9,TRBJ1-1,-,CASSVDLAQREAFF
-,TRBV7-9,TRBJ1-5,TRBD1,CASSGQGYSNQPQHF